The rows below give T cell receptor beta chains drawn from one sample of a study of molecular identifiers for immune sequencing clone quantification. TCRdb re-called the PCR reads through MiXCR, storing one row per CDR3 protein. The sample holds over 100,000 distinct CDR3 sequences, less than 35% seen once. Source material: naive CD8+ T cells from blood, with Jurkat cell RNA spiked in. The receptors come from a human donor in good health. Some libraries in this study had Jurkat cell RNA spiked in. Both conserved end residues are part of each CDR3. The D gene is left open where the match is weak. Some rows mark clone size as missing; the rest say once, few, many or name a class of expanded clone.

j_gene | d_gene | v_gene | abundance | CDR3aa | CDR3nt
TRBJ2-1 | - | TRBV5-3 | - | CASSFGDPNEQFF | TGTGCCAGCAGCTTTGGGGACCCCAATGAGCAGTTCTTC
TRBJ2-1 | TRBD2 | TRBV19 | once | CASGGGSSYNEQFF | TGTGCCAGTGGCGGGGGGAGCTCCTACAATGAGCAGTTCTTC
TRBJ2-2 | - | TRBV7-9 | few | CASTGAGELFF | TGTGCCAGCACCGGGGCCGGGGAGCTGTTTTTT
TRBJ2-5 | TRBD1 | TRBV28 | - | CASSNTGTGMLGETQYF | TGTGCCAGCAGCAACACCGGGACAGGGATGCTTGGAGAGACCCAGTACTTC
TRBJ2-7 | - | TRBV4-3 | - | CASSHAEGSYEQYF | TGCGCCAGCAGCCATGCCGAGGGGTCCTACGAGCAGTACTTC
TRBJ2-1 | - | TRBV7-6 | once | CASSLDSSKLYNEQFF | TGTGCCAGCAGCTTAGACTCCTCTAAACTTTACAATGAGCAGTTCTTC
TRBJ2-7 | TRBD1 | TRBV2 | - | CASSEAMGQGVAYEQYF | TGTGCCAGCAGTGAAGCTATGGGACAGGGGGTCGCCTACGAGCAGTACTTC
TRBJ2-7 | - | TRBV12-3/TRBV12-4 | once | CASSLQGRGEQYF | TGTGCCAGCAGTCTACAGGGGAGGGGTGAGCAGTACTTC
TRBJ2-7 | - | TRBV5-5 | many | CASSLGADRRYEQYF | TGTGCCAGCAGCTTGGGGGCCGACAGAAGATACGAGCAGTACTTC
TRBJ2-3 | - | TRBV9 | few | CASRGGGSGSTDTQYF | TGTGCCAGCAGGGGAGGGGGCAGTGGAAGCACAGATACGCAGTATTTT
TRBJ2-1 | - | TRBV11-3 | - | CASSRSGYFNEQFF | TGTGCCAGCAGCCGCTCCGGATACTTCAATGAGCAGTTCTTC
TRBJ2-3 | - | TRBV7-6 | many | CASSLVRFSSTDTQYF | TGTGCCAGCAGCTTAGTCAGATTCTCTAGCACAGATACGCAGTATTTT
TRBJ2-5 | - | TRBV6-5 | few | CASRNRQSEETQYF | TGTGCCAGCAGGAACCGACAGAGTGAAGAGACCCAGTACTTC
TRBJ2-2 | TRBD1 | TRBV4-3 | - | CASSQDRTNTGELFF | TGCGCCAGCAGCCAGGACAGGACGAACACCGGGGAGCTGTTTTTT
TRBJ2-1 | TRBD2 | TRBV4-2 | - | CASSQVAGLAGNEQFF | TGTGCCAGCAGCCAAGTGGCTGGACTAGCGGGAAATGAGCAGTTCTTC
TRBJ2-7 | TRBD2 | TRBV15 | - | CATSRSSGGTYEQYF | TGTGCCACCAGCAGATCTAGCGGGGGCACCTACGAGCAGTACTTC
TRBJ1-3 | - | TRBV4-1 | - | CASSPVNSGNTINF | TGCGCCAGCAGCCCGGTGAACTCTGGAAACACCATAAATTTT
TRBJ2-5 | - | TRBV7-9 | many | CASSSNPAYQETQYF | TGTGCCAGCAGCTCGAATCCAGCCTACCAAGAGACCCAGTACTTC
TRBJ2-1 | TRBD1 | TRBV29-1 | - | CSATKTGGNEQIF | TGCAGCGCCACCAAGACAGGGGGCAATGAGCAGATCTTC
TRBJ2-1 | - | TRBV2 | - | CASSEGLVRPDEQFF | TGTGCCAGCAGTGAAGGGCTAGTTCGTCCCGATGAGCAGTTCTTC
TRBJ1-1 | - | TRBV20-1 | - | CRARDLSEAFF | TGCAGGGCTAGAGATTTGAGTGAAGCTTTCTTT
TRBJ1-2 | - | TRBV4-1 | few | CASSQGWGAGYTF | TGCGCCAGCAGCCAAGGATGGGGGGCCGGCTACACCTTC
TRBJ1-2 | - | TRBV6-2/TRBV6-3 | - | CASSYSEWPVGPGYTF | TGTGCCAGCAGTTACTCGGAGTGGCCGGTCGGGCCTGGCTACACCTTC
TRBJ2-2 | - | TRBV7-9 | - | CASSRTHRELFF | TGTGCCAGCAGCCGTACCCACCGGGAGCTGTTTTTT
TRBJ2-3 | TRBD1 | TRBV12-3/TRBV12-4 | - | CASCLTGADTQYF | TGTGCCAGCTGTTTGACAGGGGCAGATACGCAGTATTTT
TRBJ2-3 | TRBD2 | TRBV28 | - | CASRRGLAGTDTQYF | TGTGCCAGCAGAAGGGGACTAGCGGGCACAGATACGCAGTATTTT
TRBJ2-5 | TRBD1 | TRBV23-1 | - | CASSQTGVKETQYF | TGCGCCAGCAGTCAAACAGGGGTTAAAGAGACCCAGTACTTC
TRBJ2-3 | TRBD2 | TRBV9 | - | CASSESGLAGDTQYF | TGTGCCAGCAGCGAGTCGGGACTAGCGGGAGATACGCAGTATTTT
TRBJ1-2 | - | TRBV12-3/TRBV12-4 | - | CASATGVEGYTF | TGTGCCAGCGCCACGGGGGTCGAAGGCTACACCTTC
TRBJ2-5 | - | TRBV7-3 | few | CASSPQGGETQYF | TGTGCCAGCAGTCCCCAGGGGGGAGAGACCCAGTACTTC
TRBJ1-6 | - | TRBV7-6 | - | CASSLAQMGNSPPHF | TGTGCCAGCAGCTTAGCGCAGATGGGGAATTCACCCCCCCACTTT
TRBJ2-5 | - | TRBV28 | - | CASSFPGEETQYF | TGTGCCAGCAGTTTTCCAGGGGAAGAGACCCAGTACTTC
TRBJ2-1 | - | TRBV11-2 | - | CASSQIRNEQFF | TGTGCCAGCAGTCAGATTAGAAATGAGCAGTTCTTC
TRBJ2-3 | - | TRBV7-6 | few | CASSFGTDTDTQYF | TGTGCCAGCAGCTTCGGGACGGACACAGATACGCAGTATTTT
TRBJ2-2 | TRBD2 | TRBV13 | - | CASSPDPGTSGDTGELFF | TGTGCCAGCAGTCCGGACCCCGGGACTAGCGGAGACACCGGGGAGCTGTTTTTT
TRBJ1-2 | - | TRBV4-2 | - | CASSQDWARSLDGYTF | TGTGCCAGCAGCCAAGATTGGGCCAGGTCACTGGATGGCTACACCTTC
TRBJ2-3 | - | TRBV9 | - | CASSVVGKVDTQYF | TGTGCCAGCAGCGTAGTCGGAAAGGTGGATACGCAGTATTTT
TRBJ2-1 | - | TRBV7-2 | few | CASSLGVGRRNEQFF | TGTGCCAGCAGCTTAGGTGTTGGTAGAAGGAATGAGCAGTTCTTC
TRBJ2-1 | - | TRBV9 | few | CASRGEANNEQFF | TGTGCCAGCAGGGGAGAGGCGAACAATGAGCAGTTCTTC